This T cell receptor (beta chain) was identified during a study of T-cell memory formation after mild COVID-19. Study summary: Largely, TCR clusters stayed within a single donor. General study findings and limits: There were some responding clones in pre-infection memory, which suggested that cross-reactive memory had joined. The main location of contracting CD4+ clones was CM and EM, and that of contracting CD8+ clones was EMRA.

A remark on this clonotype: Its antigen is still unknown.

CDR1 is SEHNR, CDR2 FQNEAQ, per germline (reference sequence). This CDR3 has 14 amino acids. Trimming pared 4 bases from V and 1 base from J, leaving 10 bases between. Using constant-segment primers, 5'RACE produced TCR alpha and TCR beta cDNA libraries carrying sample barcodes and UMIs. TCRdb called the 5' RACE reads again in MiXCR, with one record for every CDR3 protein. The sample carries about 200,000 distinct CDR3 sequences, about 18% recorded once. The V gene is TRBV7-9, the J gene TRBJ1-1; perhaps TRBD1 as D (5 bases). Sequenced input: PBMCs or a T cell subset sorted from them (not recorded which). The clonotype was recovered from an adult woman who had mild COVID-19 (a few samples of this study predate the infection). Cell type and time point are not known. CDR3 sequence (DNA): TGTGCCAGCAGCTCATGGCAGGGGAACACTGAAGCTTTCTTT. Its protein product is CASSSWQGNTEAFF.